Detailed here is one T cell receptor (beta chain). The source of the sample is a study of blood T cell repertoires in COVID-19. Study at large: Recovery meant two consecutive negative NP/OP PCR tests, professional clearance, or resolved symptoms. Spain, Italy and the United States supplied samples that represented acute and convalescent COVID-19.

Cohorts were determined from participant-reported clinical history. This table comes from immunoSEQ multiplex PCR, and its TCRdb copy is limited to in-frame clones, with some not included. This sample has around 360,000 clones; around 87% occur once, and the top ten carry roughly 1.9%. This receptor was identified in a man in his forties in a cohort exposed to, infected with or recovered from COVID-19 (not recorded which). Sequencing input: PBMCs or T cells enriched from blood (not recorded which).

In DNA, the CDR3 is TGTGCCAGCAGACCATCGGTGGAGGGTTACACTGAAGCTTTCTTT. It codes for CASRPSVEGYTEAFF. The chain is built from TRBV7-8 and TRBJ1-1, with D unclear. Per germline, CDR1 SGHVS and CDR2 FQNEAQ. The V and J ends lost 6 bases and 3 bases respectively, with 17 bases between them. CDR3 length: 15 amino acids. The full variable domain, with the rest looked up from reference TRBV7-8 and TRBJ1-1, is GAGVSQSPRYKVAKRGQDVALRCDPISGHVSLFWYQQALGQGPEFLTYFQNEAQLDKSGLPSDRFFAERPEGSVSTLKIQRTQQEDSAVYLCASRPSVEGYTEAFFGQGTRLTVV.